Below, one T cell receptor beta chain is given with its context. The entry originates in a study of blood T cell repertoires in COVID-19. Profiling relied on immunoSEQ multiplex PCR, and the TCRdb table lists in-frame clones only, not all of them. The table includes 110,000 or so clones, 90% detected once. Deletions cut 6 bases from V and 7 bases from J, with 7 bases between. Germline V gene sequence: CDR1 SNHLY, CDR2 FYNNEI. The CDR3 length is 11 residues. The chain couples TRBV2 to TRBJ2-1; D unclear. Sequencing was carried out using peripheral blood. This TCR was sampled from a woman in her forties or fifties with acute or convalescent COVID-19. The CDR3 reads CASSQRNEQFF. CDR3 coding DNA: TGTGCCAGCAGCCAACGGAATGAGCAGTTCTTC.